Below are 20 T cell receptor beta chains sequenced from a single sample in a study of CD8 T cells in Susac syndrome. It was with random hexamers that about 0.45 to 1 ug RNA was reverse transcribed. A single record per CDR3 protein comes from TCRdb applying MiXCR to the immunoSEQ multiplex PCR reads. There are 200,000 or so distinct CDR3 sequences in the sample; roughly 96% occur only once, and 0.093% lies in the top ten. Material: CD4+ T cells from PBMCs. The receptors were gathered from a human donor with multiple sclerosis.

This clonotype has more than one count but fewer than ten. The rearrangement links TRBV30 to TRBJ1-5; D is ambiguous. The CDR3 covers 13 residues. The germline V gene has CDR1 GTSNPN and CDR2 SVGIG (reference sequence). Trimming left V 7 bases short and J 6 bases short, with 16 bases between. The CDR3 region has the DNA TGTGCCTCAGATTTCGGGGTCGGTCAGCCCCAGCATTTT. Its translation is CASDFGVGQPQHF.

The rearrangement uses TRBV5-1 and TRBJ1-1; D not certain. Per germline, CDR1 SGHRS and CDR2 YFSETQ. The germline V and J ends were trimmed by 0 bases and 5 bases, with 14 bases remaining between them. The CDR3 length is 15 residues. CDR3 region: CASSLDGRGRTEAFF. CDR3 in DNA: TGCGCCAGCAGCTTGGATGGCAGAGGGAGGACTGAAGCTTTCTTT.

The chain employs TRBV20-1 and TRBJ2-1, with 8 nucleotides matching TRBD2. J lost 2 bases, V lost 6 bases, and 6 bases had no gene match. Per the germline V gene, CDR1 is DFQATT and CDR2 is SNEGSKA (reference sequence). The CDR3 is 14 residues long. The CDR3: CSAQSGSTYNEQFF. The CDR3 bases are TGCAGTGCCCAGAGCGGGAGCACCTACAATGAGCAGTTCTTC.

This chain links TRBV20-1 with TRBJ1-5, with TRBD1 matching over 9 bases. Germline lookup yields CDR1 DFQATT and CDR2 SNEGSKA (reference sequence). This CDR3 has 14 residues. After removal of 3 bases from V and 6 bases from J, the junction contained 6 bases not matched to a gene. CDR3 nucleotides: TGCAGTGCTAGCCTGACAGGGGGAAGTCAGCCCCAGCATTTT. Protein: CSASLTGGSQPQHF.

This chain links TRBV20-1 with TRBJ2-7; 10 bases map to TRBD2. Losses at the gene ends were 6 bases for V and 4 bases for J; bases not matched to a gene: 9. This CDR3 spans 14 amino acids. Germline V lookup: CDR1 DFQATT, CDR2 SNEGSKA (reference sequence). This chain's CDR3 is CSAPDSGRAYEQYF. CDR3 nucleotides: TGCAGTGCCCCCGACAGCGGGAGGGCTTACGAGCAGTACTTC.

The genes are TRBV12-3 or TRBV12-4 and TRBJ1-1; D is ambiguous. V lost 4 bases and J 6 bases, leaving 12 bases between the germline ends. This CDR3 is built from 13 residues. CDR3 amino acids: CASSSRWGAEAFF. The CDR3 DNA is TGTGCCAGCAGTTCCCGTTGGGGTGCTGAAGCTTTCTTT.

CDR3 protein: CASSSNRAGTEAFF. The CDR3 bases are TGTGCCAGCAGTTCCAACAGGGCAGGCACTGAAGCTTTCTTT. V usage is TRBV27 and J usage is TRBJ1-1; D is possibly TRBD1 (6 bases). Looked up from germline, CDR1 is MNHEY and CDR2 is SMNVEV (reference sequence). V was trimmed by 4 bases and J by 4 bases, leaving 13 bases between them. The CDR3 loop spans 14 amino acids.

The CDR3 DNA follows: TGTGCCAGCAGCTTACGGGGGGTCTCCTACAATGAGCAGTTCTTC. It specifies CASSLRGVSYNEQFF. This sequence joins TRBV7-9 and TRBJ2-1; 7 bases align to TRBD2. This CDR3 region has 15 residues. Trimming took 2 bases from V and 0 from J; bases not matched to a gene: 1. The germline V gene has CDR1 SEHNR and CDR2 FQNEAQ (reference sequence).

The chain joins TRBV29-1 to TRBJ2-6, with D perhaps TRBD2 (6 bases). Germline V gives CDR1 SQVTM, CDR2 ANQGSEA. CDR3 length: 13 amino acids. Trimming cost V 6 bases and J 0 bases, with 6 bases left between them. CDR3 sequence: CSVGSSGANVLTF. The CDR3 DNA reads TGCAGCGTCGGGAGCTCTGGGGCCAACGTCCTGACTTTC.

This rearrangement joins TRBV9 to TRBJ1-2; the D gene is possibly TRBD1 (5 bases). V dropped 0 bases and J dropped 0 bases, with 9 bases sitting between them. Germline V gives CDR1 SGDLS, CDR2 YYNGEE. The CDR3 has 15 residues. The CDR3 sequence is CASSVDEGSNYGYTF. As DNA, the CDR3 is TGTGCCAGCAGCGTAGACGAGGGGTCTAACTATGGCTACACCTTC.

The chain carries TRBV29-1 and TRBJ2-5, with a tentative D call TRBD1 (5 bases). The germline V gene encodes CDR1 SQVTM and CDR2 ANQGSEA. The V end was cut by 5 bases, the J end by 5 bases, with 15 bases between. The CDR3 runs 13 residues. The CDR3 region is CSVRRQSGETQYF. The DNA for the CDR3 is TGCAGCGTTCGCCGACAGTCCGGTGAGACCCAGTACTTC.

There are a few counts of this clonotype. CDR3 coding DNA: TGTGCCAGCAGTTATCGACAGGGCATCTACGAGCAGTACTTC. Its translation is CASSYRQGIYEQYF. The V call is TRBV27, the J call TRBJ2-7; 7 nucleotides match TRBD1. Germline loops: CDR1 MNHEY, CDR2 SMNVEV (reference sequence). This CDR3 is built from 14 residues. The V and J ends lost 4 bases and 3 bases, in that order; junction bases with no gene match: 6.

This chain uses TRBV27 with TRBJ2-3; no clear D gene. The V gene's germline CDR1 is MNHEY and CDR2 SMNVEV (reference sequence). This CDR3 region has 13 residues. Trimming cost V 7 bases and J 0 bases, with 8 bases left between them. CDR3 residues: CASKALSTDTQYF. DNA for the CDR3: TGTGCCAGCAAGGCTCTTAGCACAGATACGCAGTATTTT.

This chain joins TRBV14 and TRBJ2-1; D tentatively reads TRBD1 or TRBD2 (6 bases each). This CDR3 has 13 amino acids. V was pared by 5 bases and J by 10 bases, with 15 bases between. Germline CDR1 and CDR2: SGHDN and FVKESK. The CDR3: CASSWGAGKEQFF. The DNA for the CDR3 is TGTGCCAGCAGCTGGGGGGCCGGAAAGGAGCAGTTCTTC.

The chain joins TRBV20-1 to TRBJ1-1; D gene unclear. V lost 3 bases and J 2 bases, leaving 4 bases between the germline ends. CDR3 length: 11 residues. Germline assignment: CDR1 DFQATT and CDR2 SNEGSKA (reference sequence). The CDR3 reads CSASINTEAFF. Here the CDR3 DNA reads TGCAGTGCTAGTATCAACACTGAAGCTTTCTTT.

The chain couples TRBV25-1 to TRBJ1-2, with D maybe TRBD1 (6 bases). The CDR3 has 15 amino acids. Germline-derived CDR1 and CDR2 are MGHDK and SYGVNS. V shed 1 base and J shed 5 bases, with 14 bases lying between them. CDR3 loop: CASSESAGVEYGYTF. In DNA form, the CDR3 reads TGTGCCAGCAGTGAATCGGCAGGGGTAGAATATGGCTACACCTTC.

The V call is TRBV11-3, the J call TRBJ2-3; the D gene is possibly TRBD2 (6 bases). Germline CDR1 SGHNT, CDR2 YENEEA. This CDR3 is 16 amino acids long. Trimming stripped 5 bases from V and 0 bases from J, with 15 bases between. CDR3 sequence (DNA): TGTGCCAGCAGCCTCGGAGGGCCCACTAGCACAGATACGCAGTATTTT. This codes for CASSLGGPTSTDTQYF.

The chain uses TRBV29-1 and TRBJ2-7; possible D gene TRBD1, 6 bases. The germline gives CDR1 SQVTM, CDR2 ANQGSEA. The CDR3 sequence is 11 residues long. V gave up 7 bases and J gave up 3 bases, with 10 bases separating them. The CDR3 nucleotides are TGCAGCGCTTGGACAGACTACGAGCAGTACTTC. It yields the protein CSAWTDYEQYF.

As DNA, the CDR3 is TGCAGCGGCGCGGAGGCCTGGGACACTGAAGCTTTCTTT. Its translation: CSGAEAWDTEAFF. The chain has TRBV29-1 and TRBJ1-1; D is undetermined. V was shortened by 7 bases and J by 3 bases, with 15 bases between the two germline ends. Germline loops: CDR1 SQVTM, CDR2 ANQGSEA. The CDR3 has 13 amino acids. The whole variable domain, remainder taken from reference TRBV29-1 and TRBJ1-1, is SAVISQKPSRDICQRGTSLTIQCQVDSQVTMMFWYRQQPGQSLTLIATANQGSEATYESGFVIDKFPISRPNLTFSTLTVSNMSPEDSSIYLCSGAEAWDTEAFFGQGTRLTVV.

V gene TRBV12-3 or TRBV12-4 combines with J gene TRBJ1-1; possible D gene TRBD1, 6 bases. Trimming shortened V by 5 bases and J by 7 bases, and 11 bases separated the two germline ends. The CDR3 length is 12 residues. As DNA, the CDR3 is TGTGCCAGCAGTCCTCAGGGGCTTGAAGCTTTCTTT. Its protein product is CASSPQGLEAFF.